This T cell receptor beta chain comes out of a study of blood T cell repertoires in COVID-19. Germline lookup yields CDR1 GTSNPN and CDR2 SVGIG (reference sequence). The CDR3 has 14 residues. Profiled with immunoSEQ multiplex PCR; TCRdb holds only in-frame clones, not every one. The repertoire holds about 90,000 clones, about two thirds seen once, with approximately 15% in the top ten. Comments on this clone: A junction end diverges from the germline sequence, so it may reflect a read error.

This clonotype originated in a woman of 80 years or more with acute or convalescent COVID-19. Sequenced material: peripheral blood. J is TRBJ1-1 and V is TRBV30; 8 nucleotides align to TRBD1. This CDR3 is CACTRQGMKTEAFF. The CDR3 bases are TGTGCCTGTACACGACAGGGGATGAAGACTGAAGCTTTCTTT.